Listed below are T cell receptor beta chains from one sample, sequenced in a study of T cell responses to AZD1222 COVID-19 vaccine. TCRdb keeps only in-frame clones here, not all; method: immunoSEQ multiplex PCR. In the table there are 150,000 to 200,000 clones, 92% of which are singletons. The source was peripheral blood, collected 28 days after the second AZD1222 dose. The receptors here all came from an adult who received the AZD1222 COVID-19 vaccine. Both conserved end residues are part of each CDR3. D genes are given only for firm matches. Part of the rows lack a size; the others show once, few, many or a class for expanded clones.

size: NA
D: TRBD2
V: TRBV2
J: TRBJ2-1
DNA: TGTGCCAGCAGGAAGGGACTAGCTAAGGGCAATGAGCAGTTCTTC
CDR3: CASRKGLAKGNEQFF

size: NA
D: NA
V: TRBV7-7
J: TRBJ2-3
DNA: TGTGCTAGCAGCTTAGCTGGGGGTACAGATACGCAGTATTTT
CDR3: CASSLAGGTDTQYF

size: NA
D: TRBD1
V: TRBV4-3
J: TRBJ1-2
DNA: TGCGCCAGCAGCCAAGATCATCAGGGGGCGGGCGGCTACACCTTC
CDR3: CASSQDHQGAGGYTF

size: NA
D: NA
V: TRBV21-1
J: TRBJ1-5
DNA: TGTGCCAGCAGCGAAAATCCCGGGACAGGGTCCGCAAGCAATCAGCCCCAGCATTTT
CDR3: CASSENPGTGSASNQPQHF

size: NA
D: NA
V: TRBV5-6
J: TRBJ1-5
DNA: TGTGCCAGCAGCTTGCTTGGCCCAGCGGGCTGGGTTGATCAGCCCCAGCATTTT
CDR3: CASSLLGPAGWVDQPQHF

size: NA
D: NA
V: TRBV6-1
J: TRBJ1-2
DNA: TGTGCCAGCAGTGACTGGCAGCGCCGACCCCTTAACTATGGCTACACCTTC
CDR3: CASSDWQRRPLNYGYTF

size: NA
D: TRBD2
V: TRBV27
J: TRBJ2-7
DNA: TGTGCCAGCAGTTTACGGGCACCGGGACTAGCGGGGGGCTACGAGCAGTACTTC
CDR3: CASSLRAPGLAGGYEQYF

size: NA
D: NA
V: TRBV25-1
J: TRBJ2-2
DNA: TGTGCCAGCAGTGATGGGGGCACCGGGGAGCTGTTTTTT
CDR3: CASSDGGTGELFF

size: NA
D: NA
V: TRBV9
J: TRBJ1-2
DNA: TGTGCCAGCAGCTCCAGGGTAGACTATGGCTACACCTTC
CDR3: CASSSRVDYGYTF

size: once
D: NA
V: TRBV14
J: TRBJ2-3
DNA: TGTGCCAGCAGCCCTTACGGACTGTCAGATACGCAGTATTTT
CDR3: CASSPYGLSDTQYF

size: NA
D: TRBD1
V: TRBV7-2
J: TRBJ1-2
DNA: TGTGCCAGCAGCGCGACAGGGAGAAACTATGGCTACACCTTC
CDR3: CASSATGRNYGYTF

size: NA
D: NA
V: TRBV6-6
J: TRBJ2-2
DNA: TGTGCCAGCAGTCGCCTGGGACGGCCGAACACCGGGGAGCTGTTTTTT
CDR3: CASSRLGRPNTGELFF

size: NA
D: TRBD2
V: TRBV12-5
J: TRBJ2-1
DNA: TGTGCTAGTGGTTTGATGACCGGGACTAGGGGCTATGAGCAGTTCTTC
CDR3: CASGLMTGTRGYEQFF

size: NA
D: NA
V: TRBV7-9
J: TRBJ2-1
DNA: TGTGCCAGCAGCCCCCCGCGACGGGACGGGGGTTGGGATGAGCAGTTCTTC
CDR3: CASSPPRRDGGWDEQFF

size: NA
D: NA
V: TRBV28
J: TRBJ1-1
DNA: TGTGCCAGCAGTCGCGCGGCCAGCGAAGCTTTCTTT
CDR3: CASSRAASEAFF

size: NA
D: TRBD1
V: TRBV28
J: TRBJ1-1
DNA: TGTGCCACCCTCGTACAGGGGGCGATTGAAGCTTTCTTT
CDR3: CATLVQGAIEAFF

size: NA
D: NA
V: TRBV4-3
J: TRBJ2-1
DNA: TGCGCCAGCAGCCCCAAAAACGGGAATGAGCAGTTCTTC
CDR3: CASSPKNGNEQFF

size: NA
D: NA
V: TRBV2
J: TRBJ2-2
DNA: TGTGCCAGCAGGCGGGGAGAAACCGGGGAGCTGTTTTTT
CDR3: CASRRGETGELFF

size: NA
D: TRBD1
V: TRBV30
J: TRBJ2-5
DNA: TGTGCCTGGAGTTTCCCCGAGGGGGCTTGGGGGCAAGAGACCCAGTACTTC
CDR3: CAWSFPEGAWGQETQYF

size: once
D: NA
V: TRBV19
J: TRBJ1-1
DNA: TGTGCCAGTGGGTACACTGAAGCTTTCTTT
CDR3: CASGYTEAFF

size: once
D: NA
V: TRBV10-3
J: TRBJ2-7
DNA: TGTGCCATCAGTTCTCACGACGGATTTTACGAGCAGTACTTC
CDR3: CAISSHDGFYEQYF

size: few
D: NA
V: TRBV19
J: TRBJ1-5
DNA: TGTGCCAGTAGTATGTTTGGGGGGCAGCGTCAGCCCCAGCATTTT
CDR3: CASSMFGGQRQPQHF

size: once
D: NA
V: TRBV15
J: TRBJ2-1
DNA: TGTGCCACCAGCAGAGATCGGGGAACCTACAATGAGCAGTTCTTC
CDR3: CATSRDRGTYNEQFF

size: NA
D: NA
V: TRBV7-6
J: TRBJ1-1
DNA: TGTGCCAGCAGCTTTGGACCGCAGGGTCAGAACACTGAAGCTTTCTTT
CDR3: CASSFGPQGQNTEAFF

size: NA
D: NA
V: TRBV19
J: TRBJ2-1
DNA: TGTGCCAGTAGTATAGTGGCGCGGTCCAACTACAATGAGCAGTTCTTC
CDR3: CASSIVARSNYNEQFF

size: NA
D: NA
V: TRBV2
J: TRBJ1-5
DNA: TGTGCCAGCAGTGAATCATGGGGGGCCCCGAATCAGCCCCAGCATTTT
CDR3: CASSESWGAPNQPQHF

size: once
D: NA
V: TRBV28
J: TRBJ1-4
DNA: TGTGCCAGCAGCCCCTACCGGAGGCGGAATGAAAAACTGTTTTTT
CDR3: CASSPYRRRNEKLFF

size: NA
D: NA
V: TRBV27
J: TRBJ1-1
DNA: TGTGCCAGCATGAGGGGGAACACTGAAGCTTTCTTT
CDR3: CASMRGNTEAFF